This TCR beta chain was captured by sequencing in a study of control samples from healthy donors and cancer patients. Libraries were prepared by immunoSEQ multiplex PCR; TCRdb keeps only in-frame clonotypes and omits some of them. The sample contains some 97,000 clones, roughly 87% of which appear only once. This clone has only a few counts. The TCR sequence derives from a woman aged 50 to 60 in good health. Input material: blood.

In DNA form, the CDR3 reads TGTGCCAGCAGCCGGACAGTCGGAACCGGGGAGCTGTTTTTT. Its translation is CASSRTVGTGELFF. The chain is built from TRBV3-1 (or the pseudogene TRBV3-2) and TRBJ2-2; possible D gene TRBD1, 6 bases. V shed 4 bases and J shed 5 bases, with 11 bases lying between them. Germline CDR1 and CDR2: LGHDT and YNNKEL (reference sequence). The CDR3 has 14 amino acids.